This T cell receptor (beta chain) appears in the sequencing data of a study of Ad26.COV2.S vaccination and SARS-CoV-2 variants. Study-level background: The vaccine Ad26.COV2.S was put into the muscle once, or twice with 56 days between.

Treatment noted: around 19 received Ad26.COV2.S at low or high dose, single or two shots; 5 received placebo; per-sample allocation not given. Sampling happened 63 days after the first vaccine or placebo injection. The donor was a Boston adult aged 18-55 years. An Ad26 vector that expressed Wuhan-strain SARS-CoV-2 spike constituted the vaccine. Clones were sequenced by immunoSEQ multiplex PCR, and TCRdb holds only the in-frame ones, with some missing. Of about 680,000 clones listed, roughly 90% are singletons. This sample comprised peripheral blood, obtained in a trial of Ad26.COV2.S vaccine versus placebo. The receptor comes from a person aged 18-60 years who received the Ad26.COV2.S COVID-19 vaccine or a placebo.

The CDR3 DNA reads TGTGCCAGCAGTTCCGACCGGACCATCTCTGGAAACACCATATATTTT. Its protein product is CASSSDRTISGNTIYF. The V gene is TRBV6-5, the J gene TRBJ1-3; D remains unclear. The CDR3 covers 16 residues. Germline V lookup: CDR1 MNHEY, CDR2 SVGAGI. Trimming cost V 4 bases and J 0 bases, with 13 bases left between them.